This T cell receptor beta chain comes out of a study of PD-1 blockade in classical Hodgkin lymphoma. This clone was detected only once. Its antigen remains unknown. Whole-study results and caveats: Reported baseline diversity: healthy donors highest, relapsed/refractory patients lowest. Patients who initiated nivolumab within 1 year of ASCT were excluded. Nothing has yet pinned down what causes the repertoire differences, possibly disease activity or prior therapy.

V shed 3 bases and J shed 1 base, with 7 bases lying between them. Germline lookup yields CDR1 SGHAT and CDR2 FQDESV (reference sequence). CDR3 length equals 13 residues. Data came from immunoSEQ multiplex PCR; TCRdb stores just in-frame clones and leaves some out. Of some 60,000 clones listed, 80% to 90% are singletons. Each patient's relapse followed autologous stem cell transplantation, and brentuximab vedotin exposure varied. Best responses were complete response, partial response or progressive disease. The material sequenced was peripheral blood mononuclear cells (PBMCs), taken at baseline. The chain employs TRBV11-1 and TRBJ2-7, with D perhaps matching TRBD2 (5 bases). The clonotype originates from a human donor with classical Hodgkin lymphoma. The DNA of the CDR3 is TGTGCCAGCAGCTTCGACTATTCCTACGAGCAGTACTTC. Its translation: CASSFDYSYEQYF.